This TCR beta chain is drawn from a study of blood T cell repertoires in COVID-19. Using immunoSEQ multiplex PCR, the repertoire was profiled, and TCRdb retains in-frame clones only, with some absent. The profile shows about 240,000 clones, approximately 90% of them singletons. CDR1 and CDR2 (germline): SGHRS, YFSETQ. The CDR3 sequence is 15 residues long. V gave up 1 base and J gave up 2 bases, with 10 bases separating them. This sequence originates from a woman between 25 and 40 years old who had recovered from COVID-19. Sequencing used PBMCs or T cells enriched from blood (not recorded which). The chain couples TRBV5-1 to TRBJ1-5, with D uncertain. The CDR3 here is CASSLTPGGNQPQHF. CDR3 bases: TGCGCCAGCAGCTTGACTCCCGGTGGCAATCAGCCCCAGCATTTT.